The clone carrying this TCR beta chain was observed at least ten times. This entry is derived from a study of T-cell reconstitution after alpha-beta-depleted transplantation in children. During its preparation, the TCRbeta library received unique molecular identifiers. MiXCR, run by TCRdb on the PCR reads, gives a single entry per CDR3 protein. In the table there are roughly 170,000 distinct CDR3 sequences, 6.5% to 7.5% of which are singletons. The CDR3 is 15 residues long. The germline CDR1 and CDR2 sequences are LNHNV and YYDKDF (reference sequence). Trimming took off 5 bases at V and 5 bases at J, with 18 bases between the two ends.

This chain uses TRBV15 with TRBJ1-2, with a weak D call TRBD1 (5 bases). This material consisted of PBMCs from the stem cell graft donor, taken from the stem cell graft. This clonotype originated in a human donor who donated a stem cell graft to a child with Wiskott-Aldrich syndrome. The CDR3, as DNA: TGTGCCACCAGCGGGGGACGGAGTACAACTTATGGCTACACCTTC. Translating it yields CATSGGRSTTYGYTF.